These T cell receptor beta chains were read from a single sample in a study of human T cells and chemical hapten exposure. TCRdb re-derived calls from the RACE reads in MiXCR, one entry per CDR3 protein. The repertoire consists of under 60,000 distinct CDR3 sequences, with approximately 9.7% occurring once and the leading ten covering roughly a tenth. The source was whole blood, collected in connection with sensitization to the hapten diphenylcyclopropenone (DPC). These receptors originate from a woman in her twenties or thirties with alopecia areata. Some clones in this sample may be carry-over from other donors' samples. Both conserved end residues are part of each CDR3. Each record gives: CDR3 protein, CDR3 DNA, D gene, J gene, clone size, V gene. The D gene is left open where the match is weak. Clone size is stated in some rows and not others, as once, few, many or a class when expanded.

CASSLGGPPGANVLTF TGTGCCAGCAGCTTAGGGGGGCCCCCTGGGGCCAACGTCCTGACTTTC - TRBJ2-6 - TRBV7-2
CASSQGASGYSYEQYF TGTGCCAGCAGCCAAGGGGCTAGCGGTTACTCCTACGAGCAGTACTTC TRBD2 TRBJ2-7 many TRBV7-2
CASSFSGGEQYF TGTGCCAGCAGCTTCTCTGGTGGCGAGCAGTACTTC - TRBJ2-7 many TRBV7-9
CASSLNPGGYEQYF TGTGCCAGCAGCTTAAACCCAGGGGGGTACGAGCAGTACTTC - TRBJ2-7 - TRBV7-3
CASSLTGNNSPLHF TGTGCCAGCAGTTTAACAGGAAATAATTCACCCCTCCACTTT - TRBJ1-6 few TRBV12-3/TRBV12-4
CASRVGARATNEKLFF TGTGCCAGTAGAGTGGGGGCACGGGCAACTAATGAAAAACTGTTTTTT - TRBJ1-4 few TRBV19
CASSRGSGGGDTGELFF TGCGCCAGCAGCCGGGGTAGCGGGGGGGGCGACACCGGGGAGCTGTTTTTT TRBD2 TRBJ2-2 - TRBV4-3
CAGRTGDPTDTQYF TGTGCCGGACGAACAGGGGACCCCACAGATACGCAGTATTTT TRBD1 TRBJ2-3 - TRBV7-9
CASSKTRTGGPRETQYF TGTGCCAGCAGCAAAACCCGGACAGGGGGGCCTCGGGAGACCCAGTACTTC TRBD1 TRBJ2-5 - TRBV7-2
CASSSGDQPQHF TGTGCCAGCAGCAGCGGGGATCAGCCCCAGCATTTT - TRBJ1-5 many TRBV3-1
CASSVSDYNEQFF TGTGCCAGCAGCGTATCGGACTACAATGAGCAGTTCTTC - TRBJ2-1 few TRBV9
CASRESWNQPQHF TGTGCCAGCAGGGAATCGTGGAATCAGCCCCAGCATTTT - TRBJ1-5 few TRBV2
CASTWTGSQPQHF TGTGCCAGCACCTGGACTGGGTCTCAGCCCCAGCATTTT - TRBJ1-5 few TRBV6-1
CASSLGFGPTNEKLFF TGTGCCAGCAGCTTAGGTTTCGGCCCAACTAATGAAAAACTGTTTTTT - TRBJ1-4 - TRBV7-6
CASPLAAPMGGGYTF TGTGCCAGCCCCTTAGCGGCCCCCATGGGTGGTGGCTACACCTTC - TRBJ1-2 few TRBV27
CASSFLAGGLEPDTQYF TGTGCCAGCAGTTTTCTAGCGGGGGGGCTAGAGCCAGATACGCAGTATTTT TRBD2 TRBJ2-3 - TRBV28
CASNYGPGREPGELFF TGTGCCAGCAACTACGGACCAGGGAGGGAGCCCGGGGAGCTGTTTTTT TRBD2 TRBJ2-2 - TRBV12-3/TRBV12-4
CASSVARFPFEQYF TGTGCCAGCAGCGTAGCGAGGTTCCCCTTCGAGCAGTACTTC - TRBJ2-7 - TRBV7-8
CSVDTGQGSYEQYF TGCAGCGTTGATACGGGACAAGGCTCCTACGAGCAGTACTTC - TRBJ2-7 - TRBV29-1
CAISSWGQGKQIQYF TGTGCCATCAGTTCCTGGGGACAGGGGAAACAGATTCAGTACTTC TRBD1 TRBJ2-4 - TRBV10-3